The rows below give T cell receptor beta chains drawn from one sample of a study of blood T cell repertoires in COVID-19. Profiled with immunoSEQ multiplex PCR; TCRdb holds only in-frame clones, not every one. The sample has around 140,000 clones, about 86% seen once. The specimen sequenced was peripheral blood. These receptors originate from a woman aged 60-70 years with active or convalescent COVID-19. The CDR3 runs from the conserved cysteine through the conserved F or W. The order of the fields is CDR3 DNA, CDR3 protein, V gene, J gene, clone size, D gene. The D gene is left open where the match is weak. Size tells how often a clone was seen (once, few, many) or the class of an expanded clone, and some rows leave it out.

DNA: TGTGCCAGCAGTTTATATCGACAGCAGTTGGAGCCCCAGCATTTT; CDR3: CASSLYRQQLEPQHF; V: TRBV28; J: TRBJ1-5; size: few; D: NA
DNA: TGTGCCAGCAGTTACTTAGTTGCGGGGGCGGGGGAGACCCAGTACTTC; CDR3: CASSYLVAGAGETQYF; V: TRBV6-5; J: TRBJ2-5; size: NA; D: NA
DNA: TGCAGTGCTATCATCACAGATGGCTACACCTTC; CDR3: CSAIITDGYTF; V: TRBV20-1; J: TRBJ1-2; size: NA; D: NA
DNA: TGTGCCAGCAGCGCCAGAAGGGACTCACAGGAGACCCAGTACTTC; CDR3: CASSARRDSQETQYF; V: TRBV11-2; J: TRBJ2-5; size: once; D: NA
DNA: TGTGCCAGCAGCGGCGTAGCGGCCAAAGATACGCAGTATTTT; CDR3: CASSGVAAKDTQYF; V: TRBV5-6; J: TRBJ2-3; size: NA; D: NA
DNA: TGTGCCAGCAGTTACCCAGGGTATGGCTACACCTTC; CDR3: CASSYPGYGYTF; V: TRBV6-2/TRBV6-3; J: TRBJ1-2; size: NA; D: NA
DNA: TGTGCCAGCAGCCAAGAAGGCAGGAGGGGAGATACGCAGTATTTT; CDR3: CASSQEGRRGDTQYF; V: TRBV3-1/TRBV3-2; J: TRBJ2-3; size: NA; D: NA
DNA: TGTGCCAGCAGCCGTACAGATACGCAGTATTTT; CDR3: CASSRTDTQYF; V: TRBV12-3/TRBV12-4; J: TRBJ2-3; size: NA; D: NA
DNA: TGTGCCAGCAGCCAAGCAACATACACTGAAGCTTTCTTT; CDR3: CASSQATYTEAFF; V: TRBV3-1/TRBV3-2; J: TRBJ1-1; size: NA; D: NA
DNA: TGTGCCAGTAGGGCGGGGAGCTCCTACAATGAGCAGTTCTTC; CDR3: CASRAGSSYNEQFF; V: TRBV19; J: TRBJ2-1; size: NA; D: NA
DNA: TGTGCCAGCAGCCCGTACCAAGAGACCCAGTACTTC; CDR3: CASSPYQETQYF; V: TRBV3-1/TRBV3-2; J: TRBJ2-5; size: NA; D: NA
DNA: TGTGCCAGCTCATCCCGCGGGGTAGAGGGCCAAGAGACCCAGTACTTC; CDR3: CASSSRGVEGQETQYF; V: TRBV18; J: TRBJ2-5; size: once; D: NA
DNA: TGTGCCAGCAGCTCCCAGGACAATGAGCAGTTCTTC; CDR3: CASSSQDNEQFF; V: TRBV11-2; J: TRBJ2-1; size: NA; D: NA
DNA: TGCGCCAGCAGCGGGAGCGTGGGGGAGACCCAGTACTTC; CDR3: CASSGSVGETQYF; V: TRBV5-1; J: TRBJ2-5; size: NA; D: NA
DNA: TGTGCCAGCAGCGTAGCCTCTTCGGCGAACACCGGGGAGCTGTTTTTT; CDR3: CASSVASSANTGELFF; V: TRBV9; J: TRBJ2-2; size: NA; D: NA
DNA: TGCAGTGCTATGGAGGACCCAAAAGCCCACTTT; CDR3: CSAMEDPKAHF; V: TRBV20-1; J: TRBJ1-6; size: NA; D: NA